The 19 T cell receptor beta chains given below trace back to one sample, sequenced in a study of blood T cell repertoires in COVID-19. The data were produced by immunoSEQ multiplex PCR, yet TCRdb's version contains in-frame clones alone and is incomplete. The sample records about 85,000 clones, 90% being singletons. The material sequenced was peripheral blood. Source of these receptors: a woman of 80 years or more with active or convalescent COVID-19.

This clone was recorded once. The V and J genes are TRBV29-1 and TRBJ2-7; possible D gene TRBD2, 6 bases. Trimming removed 7 bases from V and 2 bases from J, with 12 bases in between. CDR3 length: 12 residues. CDR1 and CDR2 (germline): SQVTM, ANQGSEA. CDR3: CSAAGGAYEQYF. The CDR3 region has the DNA TGCAGCGCGGCAGGAGGGGCCTACGAGCAGTACTTC.

CDR3 amino acids: CASSPASGRADNEQFF. CDR3 bases: TGCGCCAGCAGCCCGGCCAGCGGGAGGGCCGACAATGAGCAGTTCTTC. This chain uses TRBV5-1 with TRBJ2-1, with TRBD2 matching over 10 bases. The CDR3 is 16 amino acids. The junction had 9 bases not matched to a gene; V was cut back by 4 bases and J by 5 bases. Looked up from germline, CDR1 is SGHRS and CDR2 is YFSETQ.

The chain joins TRBV20-1 to TRBJ2-2, with 8 bases fitting TRBD2. This CDR3 is built from 16 residues. Looked up from germline, CDR1 is DFQATT and CDR2 is SNEGSKA (reference sequence). With V trimmed by 3 bases and J by 2 bases, 8 bases remained unmatched. CDR3 protein: CSASFRLAGNTGELFF. The CDR3 region has the DNA TGCAGTGCTAGTTTTCGGCTAGCGGGTAACACCGGGGAGCTGTTTTTT.

The chain has TRBV5-1 and TRBJ2-5; the D is unclear. CDR1 is SGHRS, CDR2 YFSETQ, per germline. Trimming stripped 2 bases from V and 4 bases from J, with 9 bases between. The CDR3 extends over 13 amino acids. The CDR3 reads CASSLSYGETQYF. The CDR3 coding sequence is TGCGCCAGCAGCTTATCTTACGGAGAGACCCAGTACTTC.

The chain is built from TRBV7-9 and TRBJ2-2, with a possible D match to TRBD1 (5 bases). The CDR3 covers 15 residues. Germline lookup yields CDR1 SEHNR and CDR2 FQNEAQ (reference sequence). Trimming left V 8 bases short and J 3 bases short, with 16 bases between. CDR3 amino acids: CASRSLGLDTGELFF. DNA for the CDR3: TGTGCCAGCCGGTCATTGGGGCTTGACACCGGGGAGCTGTTTTTT.

The genes are TRBV5-1 and TRBJ1-1, with 7 positions matching TRBD1. CDR1 and CDR2 from the germline V gene are SGHRS and YFSETQ. Trimming cost V 4 bases and J 1 base; bases outside gene matches: 10. This CDR3 is built from 16 residues. The CDR3 sequence is CASSRQGGDSNTEAFF. The CDR3 DNA follows: TGCGCCAGCAGCAGACAGGGTGGGGATTCGAACACTGAAGCTTTCTTT.

The CDR3 sequence is CASSGRASGNSYEQYF. CDR3 DNA sequence: TGCGCCAGCAGCGGGAGGGCTAGCGGGAATTCCTACGAGCAGTACTTC. J is TRBJ2-7 and V is TRBV5-1; TRBD2 agrees at 9 bases. CDR3 length: 16 amino acids. The J segment lost 1 base and the V segment lost 4 bases, leaving 9 bases of the junction unmatched. Germline V gene sequence: CDR1 SGHRS, CDR2 YFSETQ.

The rearrangement uses TRBV6-2 or TRBV6-3 and TRBJ2-2; D is unresolved. Trimming stripped 2 bases from V and 2 bases from J, with 9 bases between. Germline assignment: CDR1 MNHEY and CDR2 SVGEGT. There are 15 residues in the CDR3. In DNA form, the CDR3 reads TGTGCCAGCAGTTACGGCAGGCTCAACACCGGGGAGCTGTTTTTT. Amino acids: CASSYGRLNTGELFF.

The chain carries TRBV10-2 and TRBJ1-1, with TRBD1 as a possible D gene (5 bases). Germline V lookup: CDR1 WSHSY, CDR2 SAAADI. The CDR3 has 13 residues. V lost 6 bases and J lost 1, with 9 bases in between. CDR3 in amino acids: CASSYTGNTEAFF. DNA for the CDR3: TGCGCCAGCAGCTATACAGGGAACACTGAAGCTTTCTTT.

This chain uses TRBV28 with TRBJ1-1; TRBD1 matches 8 bases. V lost 11 bases and J lost 5; bases outside the gene matches: 7. In germline, CDR1 is MDHEN, CDR2 SYDVKM. CDR3 length: 12 residues. The DNA of the CDR3 is TGTGCCCTGCAGGGGGCGAGTACTGAAGCTTTCTTT. Amino acid sequence: CALQGASTEAFF.

This chain links TRBV5-8 with TRBJ2-7; 11 bases line up with TRBD2. This CDR3 contains 17 residues. Germline CDR1 is SGHTS and CDR2 is YDEGEE. V shed 4 bases and J 2 bases; nucleotides not matched to a gene: 11. CDR3 coding DNA: TGTGCCAGCAGCCACCTCTGGACTAGCGGGTCTGCCTACGAGCAGTACTTC. Translated, it gives CASSHLWTSGSAYEQYF.

The chain is built from TRBV19 and TRBJ1-2; TRBD1 aligns across 9 bases. J was trimmed by 1 base and V by 7 bases; bases with no gene match: 7. Germline lookup yields CDR1 LNHDA and CDR2 SQIVND (reference sequence). The CDR3 totals 15 residues. For the CDR3, the DNA is TGTGCCAGTACCCCTAGGACAGGGGATAACTATGGCTACACCTTC. Amino acid sequence: CASTPRTGDNYGYTF.

This chain connects TRBV5-1 to TRBJ1-1; a possible D gene is TRBD1 (6 bases). Germline loops: CDR1 SGHRS, CDR2 YFSETQ. The V and J ends lost 4 bases and 4 bases respectively, with 14 bases between them. CDR3 length equals 14 residues. Here the CDR3 reads CASSQTTGRTEAFF. The DNA of the CDR3 is TGCGCCAGCAGCCAAACTACAGGGCGCACTGAAGCTTTCTTT.

The chain is built from TRBV14 and TRBJ1-2; D gene ambiguous. V lost 1 base, J lost 4 bases, and 13 bases lay in between. Germline CDR1 reads SGHDN; CDR2 reads FVKESK. This CDR3 region has 15 residues. The CDR3 reads CASSQVSRELYGYTF. The DNA for the CDR3 is TGTGCCAGCAGCCAAGTGAGCCGGGAACTCTATGGCTACACCTTC.

V and J are TRBV2 and TRBJ2-7, with D perhaps TRBD1 (7 bases). The length of the CDR3 is 14 residues. The V end lost 6 bases, the J end lost 3 bases, and 15 bases lay between the germline ends. Germline CDR1 is SNHLY and CDR2 is FYNNEI. In DNA, the CDR3 is TGTGCCAGCAGACCGGCGGGACAGAACTACGAGCAGTACTTC. This translates into CASRPAGQNYEQYF.

V usage is TRBV2 and J usage is TRBJ2-7; a weak D match, TRBD2 (5 bases). The CDR3 is 14 amino acids. Germline V lookup: CDR1 SNHLY, CDR2 FYNNEI. V lost 7 bases to trimming and J lost 5 bases, with 18 bases between them. The CDR3 bases are TGTGCCAGCACACGACTAACCCTTCGGGACGAGCAGTACTTC. Protein sequence: CASTRLTLRDEQYF.

The chain employs TRBV2 and TRBJ2-1, with a tentative D call TRBD2 (5 bases). The CDR3 is 16 amino acids. V gave up 4 bases and J gave up 0 bases, with 13 bases separating them. Germline V gene sequence: CDR1 SNHLY, CDR2 FYNNEI. The CDR3: CASSVTGKSSYNEQFF. In nucleotides, the CDR3 is TGTGCCAGCAGTGTAACGGGGAAGAGCTCCTACAATGAGCAGTTCTTC.

The chain links TRBV28 to TRBJ1-2; no definite D call. Per germline, CDR1 MDHEN and CDR2 SYDVKM. The CDR3 totals 12 residues. V dropped 3 bases and J dropped 4 bases, with 6 bases sitting between them. The DNA for the CDR3 is TGTGCCAGCAGTTTCCTATCCTATGGCTACACCTTC. Its protein is CASSFLSYGYTF.

The chain combines TRBV6-5 with TRBJ2-6; weak D call: TRBD2 (6 bases). V was trimmed by 10 bases and J by 0 bases, leaving 10 bases between them. CDR1 is MNHEY and CDR2 is SVGAGI in the germline V gene. This CDR3 has 14 residues. CDR3 amino acids: CATGLNSGANVLTF. The DNA of the CDR3 is TGTGCCACCGGACTAAACTCTGGGGCCAACGTCCTGACTTTC.